This T cell receptor (beta chain) was profiled in a study of molecular identifiers for immune sequencing clone quantification. TCRdb analysed the PCR reads with MiXCR anew, one entry per CDR3 protein. This sample has hundreds of thousands of distinct CDR3 sequences; around 25% occur once, and the top ten carry 0.75% to 0.8%. Looked up from germline, CDR1 is GTSNPN and CDR2 is SVGIG (reference sequence). V shed 2 bases and J shed 0 bases, with 10 bases lying between them. The CDR3 length is 14 residues. When naive CD8 T cells were sorted, they were gated as CD8+CD4-CCR7+CD45RA+. The V gene is TRBV30, the J gene TRBJ1-2; D not certain. Sample: naive CD8+ T cells from blood, with Jurkat cell RNA spiked in. Subset given: FACS-sorted CD8+CD4-CCR7+CD45RA+ naive T cells. The clonotype originates from a human donor in good health. Some libraries in this study had Jurkat cell RNA spiked in. The CDR3 DNA sequence: TGTGCCTGGAGTCCGGCCGGGACTAACTATGGCTACACCTTC. Encoded protein: CAWSPAGTNYGYTF.